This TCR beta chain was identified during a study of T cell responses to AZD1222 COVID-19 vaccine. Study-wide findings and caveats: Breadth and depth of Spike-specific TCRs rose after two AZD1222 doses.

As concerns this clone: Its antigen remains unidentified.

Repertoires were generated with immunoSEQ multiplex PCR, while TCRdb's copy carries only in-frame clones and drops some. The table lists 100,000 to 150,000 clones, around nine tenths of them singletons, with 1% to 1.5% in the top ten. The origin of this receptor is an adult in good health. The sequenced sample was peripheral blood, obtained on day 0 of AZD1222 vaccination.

The CDR3 DNA is TGTGCCAGCGCGGGGGGGCAAAGCGTGGAGACCCAGTACTTC. Its protein is CASAGGQSVETQYF. V gene TRBV25-1 combines with J gene TRBJ2-5, with 9 bases fitting TRBD2. The germline V gene encodes CDR1 MGHDK and CDR2 SYGVNS. The CDR3 has 14 amino acids. The trim removed 8 bases at V and 5 bases at J, leaving 9 bases unmatched.